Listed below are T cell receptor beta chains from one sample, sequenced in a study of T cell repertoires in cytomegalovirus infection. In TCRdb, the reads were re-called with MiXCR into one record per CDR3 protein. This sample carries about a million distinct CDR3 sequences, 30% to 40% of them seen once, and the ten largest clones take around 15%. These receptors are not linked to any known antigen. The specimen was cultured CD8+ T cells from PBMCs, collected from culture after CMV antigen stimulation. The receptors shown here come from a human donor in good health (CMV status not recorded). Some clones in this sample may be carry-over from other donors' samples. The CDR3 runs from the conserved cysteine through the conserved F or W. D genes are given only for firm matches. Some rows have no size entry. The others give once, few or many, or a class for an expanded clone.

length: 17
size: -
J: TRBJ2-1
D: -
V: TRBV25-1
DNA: TGTGCCAGCAGTGAATACGCGGGGGCGGGGCCCAACAATGAGCAGTTCTTC
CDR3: CASSEYAGAGPNNEQFF

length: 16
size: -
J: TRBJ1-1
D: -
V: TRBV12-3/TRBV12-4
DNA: TGTGCCAGCAGTTTCGGGACGGCGAAGATGAACACTGAAGCTTTCTTT
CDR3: CASSFGTAKMNTEAFF

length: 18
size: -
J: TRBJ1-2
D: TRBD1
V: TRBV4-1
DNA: TGCGCCAGCAGCCAAGATCGAGGGACAGGGGGCCTTTGGTATGACTACACCTTC
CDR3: CASSQDRGTGGLWYDYTF

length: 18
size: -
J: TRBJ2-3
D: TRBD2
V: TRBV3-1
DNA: TGTGCCAGCAGCCAAGAAACAGGGTTGGTAGCGGGGATAGATACGCAGTATTTT
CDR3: CASSQETGLVAGIDTQYF

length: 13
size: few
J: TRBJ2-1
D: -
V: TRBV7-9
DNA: TGTGCCGCCAGGCAGGACTCCTACAATGAGCAGTTCTTC
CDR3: CAARQDSYNEQFF

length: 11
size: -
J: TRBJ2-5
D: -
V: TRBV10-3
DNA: TGTGCCACCGGGGTTCGGGAGACCCAGTACTTC
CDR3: CATGVRETQYF

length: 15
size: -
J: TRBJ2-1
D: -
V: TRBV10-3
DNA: TGTGCCATCAGTGAGATTGGGGGGAAAAAGGATGAGCAGTTCTTC
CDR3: CAISEIGGKKDEQFF

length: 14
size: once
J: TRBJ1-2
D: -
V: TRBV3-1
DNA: TGTGCCAGCAGCCAAGATGAAGAGGGCGCTGGCTACACCTTC
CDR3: CASSQDEEGAGYTF

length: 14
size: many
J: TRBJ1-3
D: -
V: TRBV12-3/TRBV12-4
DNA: TGTGCCAGCAGTGGTACAGGATATGGAAACACCATATATTTT
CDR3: CASSGTGYGNTIYF

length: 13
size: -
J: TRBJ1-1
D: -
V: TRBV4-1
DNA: TGCGCCAGCAGCCAGGGGACAACCACTGAAGCTTTCTTT
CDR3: CASSQGTTTEAFF

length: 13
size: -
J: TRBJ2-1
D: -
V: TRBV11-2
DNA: TGTGCCAGCAGCTTTTTGGGGTTTGATGAGCAGTTCTTC
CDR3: CASSFLGFDEQFF

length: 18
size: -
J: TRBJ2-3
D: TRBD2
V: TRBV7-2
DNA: TGTGCCAGCAGTTATAGGGGCCTAGCGGGGGGACGGGCAGATACGCAGTATTTT
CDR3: CASSYRGLAGGRADTQYF

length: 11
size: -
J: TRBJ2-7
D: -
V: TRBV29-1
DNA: TGCAGCGCCGAGGACGGGTACGAGCAGTACTTC
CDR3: CSAEDGYEQYF

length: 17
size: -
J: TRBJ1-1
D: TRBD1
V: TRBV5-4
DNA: TGTGCCAGCAGCCTGATGTTTACAGGGGGTCGGGGCACTGAAGCTTTCTTT
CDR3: CASSLMFTGGRGTEAFF

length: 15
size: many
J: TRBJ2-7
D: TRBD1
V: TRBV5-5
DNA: TGTGCCAGCAGCTTCTCCCCGGACAGGGTGGACGAGCAGTACTTC
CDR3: CASSFSPDRVDEQYF

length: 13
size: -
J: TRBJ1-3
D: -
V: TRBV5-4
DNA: TGTGCCAGCAGCTCTCCGATAGAGAACACCATATATTTT
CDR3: CASSSPIENTIYF

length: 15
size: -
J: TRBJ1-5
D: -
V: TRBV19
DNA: TGTGCCAGTAGTCCCTTCGGCGAGGAGAATCAGCCCCAGCATTTT
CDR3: CASSPFGEENQPQHF

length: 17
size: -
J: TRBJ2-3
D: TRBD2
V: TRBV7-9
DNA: TGTGCCAGCAGCTTATCCGGACTAGCGGTTTTAGGGGATACGCAGTATTTT
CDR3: CASSLSGLAVLGDTQYF

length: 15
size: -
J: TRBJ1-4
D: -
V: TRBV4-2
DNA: TGTGCCAGCAGCCAAGATCACGGGGGCGGTGAAAAACTGTTTTTT
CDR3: CASSQDHGGGEKLFF

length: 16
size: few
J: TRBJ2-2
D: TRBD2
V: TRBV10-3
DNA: TGTGCCATCAGTGACCTGGCGGGGGGGAACACCGGGGAGCTGTTTTTT
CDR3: CAISDLAGGNTGELFF

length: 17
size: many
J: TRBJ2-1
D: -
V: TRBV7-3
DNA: TGTGCCAGCAGCTTAACACCCGGGAAGAGCTCCTACAATGAGCAGTTCTTC
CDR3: CASSLTPGKSSYNEQFF

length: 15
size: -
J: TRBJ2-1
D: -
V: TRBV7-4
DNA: TGTGCCAGCAGCCCCCCCGAGAAGCTATACAATGAGCAGTTCTTC
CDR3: CASSPPEKLYNEQFF

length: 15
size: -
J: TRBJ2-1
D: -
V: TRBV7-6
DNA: TGTGCCAGCAGCCCTGCCCCGACTAGTACAAAAACGCAGTTCTTC
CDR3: CASSPAPTSTKTQFF

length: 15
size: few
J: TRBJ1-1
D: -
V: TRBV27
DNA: TGTGCCAGCAGTTTACCGGGACGCCGATACACTGAAGCTTTCTTT
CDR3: CASSLPGRRYTEAFF

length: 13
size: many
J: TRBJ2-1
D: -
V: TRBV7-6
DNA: TGTGCCAGCAGCTCCCGGGCCTACAATGAGCAGTTCTTC
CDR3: CASSSRAYNEQFF

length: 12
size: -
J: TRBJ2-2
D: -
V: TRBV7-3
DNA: TGTGCCAGCAGGGCCCGGGCCGGGGAGCTGTTTTTT
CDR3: CASRARAGELFF

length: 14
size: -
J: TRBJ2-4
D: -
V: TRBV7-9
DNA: TGTGCCAGCAGCTTAGCGAACCACAAAAACATTCAGTACTTC
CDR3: CASSLANHKNIQYF

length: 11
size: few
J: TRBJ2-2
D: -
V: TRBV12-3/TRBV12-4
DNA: TGTGCCAGCAGCCATCACCGGGAGCTGTTTTTT
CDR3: CASSHHRELFF

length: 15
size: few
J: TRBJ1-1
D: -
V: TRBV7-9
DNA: TGTGCCAGCAGCCGGATGGAGGAATTGAACACTGAAGCTTTCTTT
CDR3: CASSRMEELNTEAFF

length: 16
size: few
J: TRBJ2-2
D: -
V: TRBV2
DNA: TGTGCCAGCAGTGAACCCAGGACGGCGAACACCGGGGAGCTGTTTTTT
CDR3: CASSEPRTANTGELFF

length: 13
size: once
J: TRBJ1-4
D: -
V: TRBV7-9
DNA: TGTGCCAGCTTCTCACCTGGGGATGAAAAACTGTTTTTT
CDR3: CASFSPGDEKLFF